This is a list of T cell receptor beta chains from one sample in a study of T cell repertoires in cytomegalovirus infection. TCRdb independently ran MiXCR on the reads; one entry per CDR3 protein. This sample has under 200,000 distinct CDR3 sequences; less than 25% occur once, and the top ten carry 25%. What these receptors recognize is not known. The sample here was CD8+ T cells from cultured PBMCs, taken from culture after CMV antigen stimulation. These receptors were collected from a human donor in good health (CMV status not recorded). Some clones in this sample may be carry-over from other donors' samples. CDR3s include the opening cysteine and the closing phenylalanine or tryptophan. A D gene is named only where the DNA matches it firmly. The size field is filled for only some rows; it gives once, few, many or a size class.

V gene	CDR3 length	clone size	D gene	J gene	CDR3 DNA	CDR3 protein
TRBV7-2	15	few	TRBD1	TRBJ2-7	TGTGCCAGCAGCTCTCCGGGACAGGGGGTCTACGAGCAGTACTTC	CASSSPGQGVYEQYF
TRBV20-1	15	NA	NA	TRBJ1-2	TGCAGTGCTAGTGCTGTCTGGGACTTTAACTATGGCTACACCTTC	CSASAVWDFNYGYTF
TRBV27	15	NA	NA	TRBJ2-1	TGTGCCAGCAGTTTATCGGGAAGCTCCTACAATGAGCAGTTCTTC	CASSLSGSSYNEQFF
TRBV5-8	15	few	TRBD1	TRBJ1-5	TGTGCCAGCAGCTTGGGTCCAGGGGGCCCGCAGCCCCAGCATTTT	CASSLGPGGPQPQHF
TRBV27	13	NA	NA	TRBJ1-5	TGTGCCAGCAGTTTATCCTTGGGTCAGCCCCAGCATTTT	CASSLSLGQPQHF
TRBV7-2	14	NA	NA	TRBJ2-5	TGTGCCAGCAGCTTAAGTCCAGTTCAAGAGACCCAGTACTTC	CASSLSPVQETQYF
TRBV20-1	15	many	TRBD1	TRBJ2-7	TGCAGTGCTAGAGATCGACAGGGTCCGTCCAACGAGCAGTACTTC	CSARDRQGPSNEQYF
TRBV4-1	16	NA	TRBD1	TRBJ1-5	TGCGCCAGCAGCCAAGAAATGACAGGGGGCAGTCAGCCCCAGCATTTT	CASSQEMTGGSQPQHF
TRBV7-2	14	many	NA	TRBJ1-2	TGTGCCAGCAGCTTAAACCAGGGAGCCGGTGGCTACACCTTC	CASSLNQGAGGYTF
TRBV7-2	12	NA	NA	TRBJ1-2	TGTGCCACCGCCGACAGAGGCTATGGCTACACCTTC	CATADRGYGYTF
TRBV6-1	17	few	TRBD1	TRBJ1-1	TGTGCCAGCAGTGAACCGGACAGGGCAATCATAAACACTGAAGCTTTCTTT	CASSEPDRAIINTEAFF
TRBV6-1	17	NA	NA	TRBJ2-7	TGTGCCAGCAGTGACCTACTAAAGAGGCGTAACTACTACGAGCAGTACTTC	CASSDLLKRRNYYEQYF
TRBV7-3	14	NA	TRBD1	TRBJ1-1	TGTGCCAGCAGCATTACAGGGGGCGACACTGAAGCTTTCTTT	CASSITGGDTEAFF
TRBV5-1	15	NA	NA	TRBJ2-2	TGCGCCAGCAGCAACCGGGACGAGAACACCGGGGAGCTGTTTTTT	CASSNRDENTGELFF
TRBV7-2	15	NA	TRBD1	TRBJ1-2	TGTGCCAGCAGCCCCGTACCGGGACAGTCCTATGGCTACACCTTC	CASSPVPGQSYGYTF
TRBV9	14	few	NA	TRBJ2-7	TGTGCCAGCAGCGCGCCGGGATCGCCCTACGAGCAGTACTTC	CASSAPGSPYEQYF
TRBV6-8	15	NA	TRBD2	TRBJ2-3	TGTGCCAGCAGTTACATAGCGGGGGGGCAGGATACGCAGTATTTT	CASSYIAGGQDTQYF
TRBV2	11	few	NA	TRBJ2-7	TGTGCCGGGGTTGTTGCCTACGAGCAGTACTTC	CAGVVAYEQYF
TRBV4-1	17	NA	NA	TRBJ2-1	TGCGCCAGCAGCCACGAACCACAGACCAGCTCCTACAATGAGCAGTTCTTC	CASSHEPQTSSYNEQFF
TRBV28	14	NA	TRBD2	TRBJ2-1	TGTGCCAGCAGAATTCTTAGCGGGGGGGCCGGGCAGTTCTTC	CASRILSGGAGQFF
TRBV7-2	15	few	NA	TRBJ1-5	TGTGCCAGCAGCCTAGCGAGGGGCTGGGATCAGCCCCAGCATTTT	CASSLARGWDQPQHF
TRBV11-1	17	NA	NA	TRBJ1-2	TGTGCCAGCAGCCGTCAGCTCCGGGACGGAGTTTCCTATGGCTACACCTTC	CASSRQLRDGVSYGYTF
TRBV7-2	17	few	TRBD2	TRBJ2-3	TGTGCCAGCAGCTTACTCCCCCGGACTAGCGAGTTGGATACGCAGTATTTT	CASSLLPRTSELDTQYF
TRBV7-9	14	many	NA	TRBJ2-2	TGTGCCAGCAGCTTATCGGTGAACACCGGGGAGCTGTTTTTT	CASSLSVNTGELFF
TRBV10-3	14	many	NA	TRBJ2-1	TGTGCCATCAGTGAGTCGGCCGGGTACAATGAGCAGTTCTTC	CAISESAGYNEQFF
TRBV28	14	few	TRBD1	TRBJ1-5	TGTGCCAGCAGTCCCCAACAGGGGACTCAGCCCCAGCATTTT	CASSPQQGTQPQHF
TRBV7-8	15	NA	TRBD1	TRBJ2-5	TGTGCCAGCAGCCGCCCACTCGACAGGGGAGAGACCCAGTACTTC	CASSRPLDRGETQYF
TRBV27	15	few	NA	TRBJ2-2	TGTGCCAGCACCCCCAATCCCAGCGACACCGGGGAGCTGTTTTTT	CASTPNPSDTGELFF
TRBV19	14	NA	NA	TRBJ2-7	TGTGCCAGTAGTATCTTAGGAGGATCCTACGAGCAGTACTTC	CASSILGGSYEQYF
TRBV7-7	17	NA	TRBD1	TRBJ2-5	TGTGCTAGCAGCTTACTCCTCGCAGGGGGACCCCAAGAGACCCAGTACTTC	CASSLLLAGGPQETQYF
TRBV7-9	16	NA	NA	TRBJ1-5	TGTGCCAGCAGCTTAGCGACAGGCTATAGCAATCAGCCCCAGCATTTT	CASSLATGYSNQPQHF
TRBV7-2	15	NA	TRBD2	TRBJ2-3	TGTGCCAGCAGCTTATTAGCGGGGGGCAAACGGACGCAGTATTTT	CASSLLAGGKRTQYF
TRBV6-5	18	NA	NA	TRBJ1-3	TGTGCCAGCAGTTACTCGAATCCCGGCACGAGCTCTGGAAACACCATATATTTT	CASSYSNPGTSSGNTIYF
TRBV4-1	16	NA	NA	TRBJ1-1	TGCGCCAGCAGCCACCCAACAGGGTTCGTGAACACTGAAGCTTTCTTT	CASSHPTGFVNTEAFF
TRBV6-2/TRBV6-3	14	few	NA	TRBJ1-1	TGTGCCAGCAGTTACTATTACGGGTCAGCTGAAGCTTTCTTT	CASSYYYGSAEAFF